This entry lists 8 T cell receptor beta chains sequenced from one sample in a study of blood T cell repertoires in COVID-19. Assay: immunoSEQ multiplex PCR; the TCRdb copy retains only in-frame clones and omits some. Of about 130,000 clones listed, roughly four fifths are singletons. Sample: peripheral blood. These receptors were collected from a man under 40 with COVID-19, enrolled during active disease.

This chain links TRBV29-1 with TRBJ1-2, with 7 bases that match TRBD1. The trim removed 2 bases at V and 5 bases at J, leaving 5 bases unmatched. The V gene's germline CDR1 is SQVTM and CDR2 ANQGSEA. The CDR3 runs to 13 residues. The CDR3 sequence is CSVERDRGYGYTF. In nucleotides, the CDR3 is TGCAGCGTTGAACGGGACAGAGGGTATGGCTACACCTTC.

This sequence joins TRBV19 and TRBJ1-2; 10 positions match TRBD1. Germline V lookup: CDR1 LNHDA, CDR2 SQIVND (reference sequence). The J segment lost 7 bases and the V segment lost 10 bases, leaving 15 bases of the junction unmatched. This CDR3 is 15 amino acids long. The DNA of the CDR3 is TGTGCCACTTCCGGGGAGGACAGGGGGATCAGTGGCTACACCTTC. This sequence encodes CATSGEDRGISGYTF.

The chain is built from TRBV4-2 and TRBJ2-2; 14 bases agree with TRBD2. Per germline, CDR1 LGHNA and CDR2 YNFKEQ. CDR3 length: 16 residues. V dropped 6 bases and J dropped 5; count of bases not matched to a gene: 5. DNA of the CDR3: TGTGCCAGCAGGACCGGACTAGCGGGGGGAACCGGGGAGCTGTTTTTT. Translated, it gives CASRTGLAGGTGELFF.

This clone was found many times. The rearrangement joins TRBV19 to TRBJ1-2; D call uncertain. Trimming removed 5 bases from V and 2 bases from J, with 15 bases in between. Germline V gives CDR1 LNHDA, CDR2 SQIVND (reference sequence). The CDR3 sequence is 15 residues long. The CDR3 protein is CASSLGAGYNYGYTF. The CDR3 DNA follows: TGTGCCAGTAGTTTAGGTGCGGGCTACAACTATGGCTACACCTTC.

This clone appeared a few times. V and J are TRBV6-5 and TRBJ2-1; TRBD2 matches 9 bases. Germline V gene lookup returns CDR1 MNHEY and CDR2 SVGAGI. Trimming removed 5 bases from V and 9 bases from J; junction bases left unmatched: 11. The CDR3 covers 15 residues. CDR3 bases: TGTGCCAGCAGTCTCAATGCGGGGGGGCTTGGTGAGCAGTTCTTC. This codes for CASSLNAGGLGEQFF.

Many counts were recorded for this clone. This chain connects TRBV19 to TRBJ1-2; D possibly corresponds to TRBD1 (5 bases). Trimming pared 0 bases from V and 3 bases from J, leaving 8 bases between. From germline, CDR1 is LNHDA and CDR2 SQIVND (reference sequence). The CDR3 length is 14 residues. The CDR3 region is CASSIDSRDYGYTF. CDR3 in DNA: TGTGCCAGTAGTATAGATAGCAGGGACTATGGCTACACCTTC.

This chain connects TRBV27 to TRBJ1-2; D might be TRBD1 (5 bases). The V gene lost 6 bases and the J gene lost 6 bases, with 17 bases spanning the gap. Per germline, CDR1 MNHEY and CDR2 SMNVEV (reference sequence). This CDR3 contains 14 residues. The CDR3 reads CASSPQGGEDGYTF. CDR3 sequence (DNA): TGTGCCAGCAGCCCCCAAGGAGGGGAAGATGGCTACACCTTC.

This clone appeared a single time. The V call is TRBV6-2 or TRBV6-3, the J call TRBJ2-7, with D possibly matching TRBD1 (6 bases). This CDR3 region has 13 residues. V dropped 5 bases and J dropped 3 bases, with 11 bases sitting between them. In germline, CDR1 is MNHEY, CDR2 SVGEGT. The CDR3 DNA follows: TGTGCCAGCAGTCGACAGGAGAGCTACGAGCAGTACTTC. Protein sequence: CASSRQESYEQYF.